Listed below are T cell receptor beta chains from one sample, sequenced in a study of control samples from healthy donors and cancer patients. Sequencing was performed with immunoSEQ multiplex PCR; in TCRdb, only in-frame clones are kept and a portion is missing. The sample has around 120,000 clones; approximately 89% are singletons. The specimen was blood. Receptor source: a man between 35 and 55 years old in good health. CDR3s include the opening cysteine and the closing phenylalanine or tryptophan. Fields, in order: V gene, J gene, CDR3 protein.

TRBV15,TRBJ1-3,CATSRGGRDPGNTIYF
TRBV19,TRBJ1-1,CASSPLTGRNTEAFF
TRBV10-3,TRBJ2-5,CAIRRGGGALETQYF
TRBV6-5,TRBJ2-1,CASTSGLAGGNEQFF
TRBV24-1,TRBJ2-3,CATSDYTGTGHTQYF
TRBV6-5,TRBJ1-2,CASSSPGQGDGYTF
TRBV6-5,TRBJ1-2,CASSNLDRDGYTF
TRBV30,TRBJ2-1,CAWSVPSGGLNEQFF
TRBV10-1,TRBJ2-2,CASSLPGTGNTGELFF
TRBV12-3/TRBV12-4,TRBJ2-3,CASSFWTDTQYF
TRBV12-3/TRBV12-4,TRBJ2-3,CASSQGTDTQYF
TRBV18,TRBJ1-1,CASSPQGTNTEAFF
TRBV7-3,TRBJ1-1,CASSLMQGASRAFF
TRBV24-1,TRBJ2-3,CATQTSGGALSTDTQYF
TRBV6-5,TRBJ1-2,CASSSTNYGYTF
TRBV13,TRBJ1-2,CASSSRTDGYTF
TRBV7-7,TRBJ2-3,CASSLSGQGVDTQYF
TRBV5-1,TRBJ2-3,CASSLTTDTQYF
TRBV7-3,TRBJ2-2,CASSRDTNTGELFF
TRBV24-1,TRBJ1-2,CATSDYYRGLSRGYTF
TRBV28,TRBJ2-7,CASSRQLEQYF
TRBV13,TRBJ2-7,CASRSSGAEQYF
TRBV10-1,TRBJ2-7,CASSEPTGRSEQYF
TRBV6-5,TRBJ1-6,CASIKDGISSPLHF
TRBV10-3,TRBJ2-1,CAISGSLSGFYNEQFF
TRBV4-1,TRBJ2-7,CASSQVWTESYEQYF
TRBV25-1,TRBJ1-4,CASSGGQIATNEKLFF
TRBV15,TRBJ2-7,CATSRDPGSTYEQYF
TRBV7-3,TRBJ1-1,CASSLTYRGRHTEAFF
TRBV5-1,TRBJ1-1,CASSLEGGTEAFF
TRBV6-5,TRBJ1-1,CASSWPGVGTEAFF
TRBV4-1,TRBJ1-2,CASSRDLQAMWGYTF
TRBV30,TRBJ1-4,CACDPRETNEKLFF
TRBV2,TRBJ2-5,CASSDGAGGGGTQYF
TRBV15,TRBJ1-1,CATSSNTGLNTEAFF
TRBV28,TRBJ1-5,CASSFIQFSNQPQHF
TRBV23-1,TRBJ1-2,CASSQIPRLGPLTFYGYTF
TRBV5-8,TRBJ1-1,CASSLAGGNTEAFF
TRBV9,TRBJ2-3,CASSSLGQGFNTQYF
TRBV27,TRBJ2-7,CASSLKGLGIYEQYF
TRBV9,TRBJ2-5,CASSIGTSGQETQYF
TRBV5-8,TRBJ1-5,CASSLGRSSNQPQHF
TRBV3-1/TRBV3-2,TRBJ2-3,CASSHRTGGPDTQYF
TRBV5-4,TRBJ2-1,CASSPTDFHNEQFF
TRBV4-1,TRBJ2-1,CASSPPGSPGRNEQFF
TRBV12-3/TRBV12-4,TRBJ1-1,CASSSRQNTEAFF